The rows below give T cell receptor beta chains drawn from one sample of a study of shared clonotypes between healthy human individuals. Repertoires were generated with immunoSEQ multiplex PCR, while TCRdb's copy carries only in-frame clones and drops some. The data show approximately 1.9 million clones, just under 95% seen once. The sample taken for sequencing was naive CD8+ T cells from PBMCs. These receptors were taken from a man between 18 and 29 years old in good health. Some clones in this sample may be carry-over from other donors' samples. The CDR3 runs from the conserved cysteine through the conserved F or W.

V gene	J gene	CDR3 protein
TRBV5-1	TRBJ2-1	CASSNKPAHEQFF
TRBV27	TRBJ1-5	CASSTTGGQPQHF
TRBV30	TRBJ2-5	CAWDGLLGERGETQYF
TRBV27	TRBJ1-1	CASRREQGVGVIEAFF
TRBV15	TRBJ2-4	CATSNLGSTRVIQYF
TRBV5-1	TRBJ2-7	CASSGGTGIDYEQYF
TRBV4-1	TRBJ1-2	CASSQELKQGLVYGYTF
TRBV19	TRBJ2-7	CATSSYEQYF
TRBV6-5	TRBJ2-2	CASSYYGQAGELFF
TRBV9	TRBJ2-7	CASSVGLSSYEQYF
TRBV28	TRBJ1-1	CASTLSTEMNTEAFF
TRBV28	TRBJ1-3	CASRSIRLSSGNTIYF
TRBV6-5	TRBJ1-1	CASSGGGVNTEAFF
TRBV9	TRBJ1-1	CASSPRPANTEAFF
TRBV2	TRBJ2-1	CASSESTVGSGSGSSYNEQFF
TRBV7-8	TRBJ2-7	CASSPRDTGQAFYEQYF
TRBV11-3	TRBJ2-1	CASSLSGTYNEQFF
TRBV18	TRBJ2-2	CASAEDRVTGELFF
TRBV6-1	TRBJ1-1	CASRTGADEAFF
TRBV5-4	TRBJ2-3	CASSLYLTDTQYF
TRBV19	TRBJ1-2	CASSIDSRYGYTF
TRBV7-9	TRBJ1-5	CASSLGQGNSPQHF
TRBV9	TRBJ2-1	CASSTPTGTRSYNEQFF
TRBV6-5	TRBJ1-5	CASTPTGGINQPQHF
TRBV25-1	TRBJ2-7	CASSEFVGEQYF
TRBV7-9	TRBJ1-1	CASSGTSTGNTEAFF
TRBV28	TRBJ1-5	CASSLSRSRRQSNQPQHF
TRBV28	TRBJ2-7	CASSLKGGLTYEQYF
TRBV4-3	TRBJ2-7	CASSQDPGLAGTYEQYF
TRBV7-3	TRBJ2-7	CASSLDPSSSYEQYF
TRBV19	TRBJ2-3	CASSDLAGAVSDTQYF
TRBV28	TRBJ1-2	CASSGGHLYGYTF
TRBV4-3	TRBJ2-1	CASSQDRGSSYNEQFF
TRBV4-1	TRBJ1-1	CASSPKGGTEAFF
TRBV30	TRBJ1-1	CAGETMNTEAFF
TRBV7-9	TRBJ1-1	CASSETINTEAFF
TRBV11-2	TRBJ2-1	CASRYLGTRGINEQFF
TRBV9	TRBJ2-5	CASSHRTGTKETQYF
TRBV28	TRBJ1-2	CASSFSGTVGYTF
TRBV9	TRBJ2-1	CASSAGQGKGNEQFF
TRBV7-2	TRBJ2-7	CASSWSLAGDEQYF
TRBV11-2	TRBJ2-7	CASSPSGNSYEQYF
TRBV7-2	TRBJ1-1	CASSLAEGGPTEAFF
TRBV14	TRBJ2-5	CASSLYNSETQYF
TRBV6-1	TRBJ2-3	CASSEGRQGVTDTQYF
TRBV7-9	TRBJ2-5	CASSQGPAAPGTQYF
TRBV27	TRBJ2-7	CASSLGAGSYEQYF
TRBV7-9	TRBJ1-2	CASSLEGAVGYTF
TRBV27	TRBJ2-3	CASSLFWGAGATTDTQYF
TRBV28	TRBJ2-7	CASRWAAYSYEQYF
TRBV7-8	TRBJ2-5	CASSPRTGGPQETQYF
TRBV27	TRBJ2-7	CASSWTPSYEQYF
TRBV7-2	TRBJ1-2	CASPLGRGPSDGYTF
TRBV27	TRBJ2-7	CASSLNPGGTGDYEQYF
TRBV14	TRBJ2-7	CASSQDTSGPPRGEQYF
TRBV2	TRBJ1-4	CANIDRDEKLFF
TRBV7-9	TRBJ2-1	CASSGPLGTSSYNEQFF